These 22 T cell receptor beta chains share one sample of origin, sequenced in a study of blood T cells in healthy people across ages. A second PCR, run for about 7 to 11 cycles, used a sample-barcoded 5' primer plus a J-beta primer mix. TCRdb recomputed calls from the 5' RACE reads with MiXCR, one row per CDR3 protein. Of 1.5 million to 2 million distinct CDR3 sequences in the sample, 28% were seen once. The material sequenced was blood. These receptors came from a woman in her 30s in good health.

This clonotype was counted between two and nine times. This rearrangement joins TRBV6-6 to TRBJ2-5; D gene uncertain. Germline V CDR1 and CDR2: MNHNY, SVGAGI (reference sequence). V gave up 2 bases and J gave up 5 bases, with 9 bases separating them. CDR3 length: 13 amino acids. The CDR3 bases are TGTGCCAGCAGTTACGAGGCTTGGGAGACCCAGTACTTC. It encodes CASSYEAWETQYF.

The table lists this clonotype with many counts. CDR3 protein: CSAVIGGYNEQFF. CDR3 DNA sequence: TGCAGCGCCGTAATAGGGGGTTACAATGAGCAGTTCTTC. This chain joins TRBV29-1 and TRBJ2-1, with D possibly being TRBD1 (6 bases). Looked up from germline, CDR1 is SQVTM and CDR2 is ANQGSEA. The CDR3 has 13 amino acids. The V end lost 7 bases, the J end lost 4 bases, and 14 bases lay between the germline ends.

This clonotype was found a few times. The chain links TRBV24-1 to TRBJ2-5, with a tentative D call TRBD2 (6 bases). The CDR3 is 16 residues long. With 2 bases removed from V and 5 bases from J, the gap between germline ends came to 17 bases. Germline CDR1 is KGHDR and CDR2 is SFDVKD. CDR3: CATSDSRLPRGETQYF. The CDR3 nucleotides are TGTGCCACCAGTGATTCACGGCTCCCCCGGGGGGAGACCCAGTACTTC.

This clonotype appeared many times. The rearrangement uses TRBV12-3 or TRBV12-4 and TRBJ2-1; 10 nucleotides line up with TRBD2. The CDR3 has 15 amino acids. After removal of 6 bases from V and 9 bases from J, the junction contained 11 bases not matched to a gene. Written as DNA, the CDR3 is TGTGCCAGCAGCTCCCGAGTAGCGGGAGGAAGTGAGCAGTTCTTC. Protein product: CASSSRVAGGSEQFF.

Ten or more counts support this clonotype. The chain couples TRBV12-3 or TRBV12-4 to TRBJ2-1; no definite D call. Trimming took off 3 bases at V and 0 bases at J, with 6 bases between the two ends. CDR3 length: 14 amino acids. Here the CDR3 DNA reads TGTGCCAGCAGTTTCCGGAACTCCTACAATGAGCAGTTCTTC. It is translated as CASSFRNSYNEQFF.

In this sample, this clonotype turned up a few times. V gene TRBV6-6 combines with J gene TRBJ1-2; D remains ambiguous. Germline CDR1 MNHNY, CDR2 SVGAGI (reference sequence). CDR3 length equals 11 residues. This chain's CDR3 is CVSRWEGGYTF. CDR3 bases: TGTGTTTCTCGTTGGGAGGGCGGCTACACCTTC.

The chain recombines TRBV4-3 with TRBJ2-2, with D possibly being TRBD1 (7 bases). Germline CDR1 is LGHNA and CDR2 is YSLEER. The CDR3 runs 22 residues. V was cut by 3 bases and J by 6 bases, with 35 bases left in between. Here the CDR3 reads CASSQNPSGGKTEDRAPGELFF. DNA for the CDR3: TGCGCCAGCAGCCAGAACCCTAGTGGGGGGAAGACTGAAGACAGGGCCCCCGGGGAGCTGTTTTTT.

This clonotype was counted only a few times. The chain joins TRBV6-6 to TRBJ2-7; D might be TRBD2 (7 bases). The germline V gene encodes CDR1 MNHNY and CDR2 SVGAGI (reference sequence). The CDR3 totals 15 residues. The germline V and J ends were trimmed by 0 bases and 3 bases, with 12 bases remaining between them. CDR3 nucleotide sequence: TGTGCCAGCAGTTACTCGAAGGGGGGGTTCTACGAGCAGTACTTC. It encodes CASSYSKGGFYEQYF.

This clonotype came up many times. This chain uses TRBV29-1 with TRBJ1-2; D is uncertain. V shed 0 bases and J shed 2 bases, with 13 bases lying between them. The CDR3 runs to 15 residues. Germline V gene sequence: CDR1 SQVTM, CDR2 ANQGSEA. In nucleotides, the CDR3 is TGCAGCGTTGAAGATTTTACAGCGAGCAACTATGGCTACACCTTC. It yields the protein CSVEDFTASNYGYTF.

This clonotype was detected a few times. The CDR3: CASSLVGEGTLHF. The CDR3 DNA reads TGTGCCAGCAGTTTAGTAGGAGAAGGGACCCTCCACTTT. The genes are TRBV12-3 or TRBV12-4 and TRBJ1-6; D ambiguous. V lost 1 base and J lost 14, with 12 bases in between. The CDR3 length is 13 residues.

The genes are TRBV11-3 and TRBJ2-3, with D possibly being TRBD2 (6 bases). Germline V gives CDR1 SGHNT, CDR2 YENEEA. V was clipped by 5 bases and J by 0 bases, with 15 bases between them. This CDR3 region has 16 residues. The CDR3 nucleotides are TGTGCCAGCAGCCGCAGCCGTGGGGGGAGCACAGATACGCAGTATTTT. Translated, it gives CASSRSRGGSTDTQYF.

The chain employs TRBV9 and TRBJ2-5, with D maybe TRBD2 (6 bases). Deletions cut 4 bases from V and 0 bases from J, with 13 bases between. Per the germline V gene, CDR1 is SGDLS and CDR2 is YYNGEE. This CDR3 comprises 15 residues. CDR3 coding DNA: TGTGCCAGCAGCTCCCTAGCGAGGAACCAAGAGACCCAGTACTTC. Its translation: CASSSLARNQETQYF.

This clonotype was recorded at least ten times. The gene calls are TRBV27 and TRBJ1-6; the D gene is possibly TRBD1 (5 bases). CDR3 length equals 12 residues. Trimming took off 4 bases at V and 7 bases at J, with 5 bases between the two ends. Germline V lookup: CDR1 MNHEY, CDR2 SMNVEV (reference sequence). The CDR3 loop is CASSYRNSPLHF. The CDR3, as DNA: TGTGCCAGCAGTTACAGGAATTCACCCCTCCACTTT.

This clonotype was seen more than once but under ten times. The chain links TRBV27 to TRBJ2-1; unclear D gene. Germline CDR1 is MNHEY and CDR2 is SMNVEV (reference sequence). Between the trimmed V and J ends, which lost 0 bases and 5 bases, there was a span of 8 bases. The CDR3 length is 14 residues. The CDR3 bases are TGTGCCAGCAGTTTATCCCCGCGAAACAATGAGCAGTTCTTC. This sequence encodes CASSLSPRNNEQFF.

This clonotype was seen many times. This chain uses TRBV6-1 with TRBJ2-5; perhaps TRBD2 as D (5 bases). V was pared by 2 bases and J by 13 bases, with 17 bases between. Germline CDR1 is MNHNS and CDR2 is SASEGT. The CDR3 contains 13 residues. The CDR3 loop is CASSERTRGWMYF. The CDR3 DNA reads TGTGCCAGCAGTGAACGGACCAGAGGGTGGATGTACTTC.

This sequence joins TRBV30 and TRBJ2-3; D uncertain. V was shortened by 0 bases and J by 6 bases, with 7 bases between the two germline ends. The germline gives CDR1 GTSNPN, CDR2 SVGIG (reference sequence). The CDR3 runs to 12 residues. The chain's CDR3 is CAWSVLGDTQYF. CDR3 nucleotides: TGTGCCTGGAGTGTTCTCGGTGATACGCAGTATTTT.

The sample holds a few counts of this clonotype. The chain uses TRBV20-1 and TRBJ2-1; TRBD2 aligns across 10 bases. The ends lost 3 bases at V and 5 bases at J; junction bases unmatched: 4. This CDR3 is built from 14 residues. The germline V gene has CDR1 DFQATT and CDR2 SNEGSKA (reference sequence). The CDR3 bases are TGCAGTGCTAGGGCTAGCGGGAGAAACAATGAGCAGTTCTTC. The encoded protein is CSARASGRNNEQFF.

The table lists this clonotype with many counts. The J gene is TRBJ1-2, the V gene TRBV20-1, with 9 positions matching TRBD1. The CDR3 is 15 residues long. Trimming removed 1 base from V and 3 bases from J; junction bases left unmatched: 6. CDR1 is DFQATT and CDR2 is SNEGSKA in the germline V gene (reference sequence). CDR3 amino acids: CSARVPGQGDYGYTF. The CDR3 nucleotides are TGCAGTGCTAGAGTCCCGGGACAGGGTGACTATGGCTACACCTTC.

This rearrangement joins TRBV7-9 to TRBJ2-1; D is possibly TRBD1 or TRBD2 (5 bases each). V lost 5 bases and J 5 bases, leaving 10 bases between the germline ends. CDR3 length equals 13 residues. In germline, CDR1 is SEHNR, CDR2 FQNEAQ (reference sequence). CDR3 in DNA: TGTGCCAGCAGCGAGGGACCTGACAATGAGCAGTTCTTC. Encoded protein: CASSEGPDNEQFF.

This clonotype has only a few counts. The chain has TRBV20-1 and TRBJ1-1; D gene uncertain. The CDR3 has 11 residues. V dropped 0 bases and J dropped 5 bases, with 4 bases sitting between them. Germline CDR1 DFQATT, CDR2 SNEGSKA (reference sequence). The CDR3 sequence: CSARDRTEAFF. The CDR3 region has the DNA TGCAGTGCTAGAGACCGGACTGAAGCTTTCTTT.

This clonotype was seen more than once but under ten times. V usage is TRBV29-1 and J usage is TRBJ2-7, with 8 positions matching TRBD2. The CDR3 is 13 residues long. V was clipped by 5 bases and J by 7 bases; unmatched bases: 10. CDR1 SQVTM and CDR2 ANQGSEA come from the germline V gene. CDR3 residues: CSVLSGSTKEQYF. For the CDR3, the DNA is TGCAGCGTTCTCAGCGGGAGTACAAAAGAGCAGTACTTC.

In this sample, this clonotype turned up many times. V gene TRBV7-2 combines with J gene TRBJ2-4, with a tentative D call TRBD2 (5 bases). The V end was cut by 4 bases, the J end by 1 base, with 14 bases between. The length of the CDR3 is 16 residues. In germline, CDR1 is SGHTA, CDR2 FQGNSA. The CDR3 sequence is CASSSEVARAKNIQYF. DNA of the CDR3: TGTGCCAGCAGCTCGGAGGTGGCGCGGGCCAAAAACATTCAGTACTTC.